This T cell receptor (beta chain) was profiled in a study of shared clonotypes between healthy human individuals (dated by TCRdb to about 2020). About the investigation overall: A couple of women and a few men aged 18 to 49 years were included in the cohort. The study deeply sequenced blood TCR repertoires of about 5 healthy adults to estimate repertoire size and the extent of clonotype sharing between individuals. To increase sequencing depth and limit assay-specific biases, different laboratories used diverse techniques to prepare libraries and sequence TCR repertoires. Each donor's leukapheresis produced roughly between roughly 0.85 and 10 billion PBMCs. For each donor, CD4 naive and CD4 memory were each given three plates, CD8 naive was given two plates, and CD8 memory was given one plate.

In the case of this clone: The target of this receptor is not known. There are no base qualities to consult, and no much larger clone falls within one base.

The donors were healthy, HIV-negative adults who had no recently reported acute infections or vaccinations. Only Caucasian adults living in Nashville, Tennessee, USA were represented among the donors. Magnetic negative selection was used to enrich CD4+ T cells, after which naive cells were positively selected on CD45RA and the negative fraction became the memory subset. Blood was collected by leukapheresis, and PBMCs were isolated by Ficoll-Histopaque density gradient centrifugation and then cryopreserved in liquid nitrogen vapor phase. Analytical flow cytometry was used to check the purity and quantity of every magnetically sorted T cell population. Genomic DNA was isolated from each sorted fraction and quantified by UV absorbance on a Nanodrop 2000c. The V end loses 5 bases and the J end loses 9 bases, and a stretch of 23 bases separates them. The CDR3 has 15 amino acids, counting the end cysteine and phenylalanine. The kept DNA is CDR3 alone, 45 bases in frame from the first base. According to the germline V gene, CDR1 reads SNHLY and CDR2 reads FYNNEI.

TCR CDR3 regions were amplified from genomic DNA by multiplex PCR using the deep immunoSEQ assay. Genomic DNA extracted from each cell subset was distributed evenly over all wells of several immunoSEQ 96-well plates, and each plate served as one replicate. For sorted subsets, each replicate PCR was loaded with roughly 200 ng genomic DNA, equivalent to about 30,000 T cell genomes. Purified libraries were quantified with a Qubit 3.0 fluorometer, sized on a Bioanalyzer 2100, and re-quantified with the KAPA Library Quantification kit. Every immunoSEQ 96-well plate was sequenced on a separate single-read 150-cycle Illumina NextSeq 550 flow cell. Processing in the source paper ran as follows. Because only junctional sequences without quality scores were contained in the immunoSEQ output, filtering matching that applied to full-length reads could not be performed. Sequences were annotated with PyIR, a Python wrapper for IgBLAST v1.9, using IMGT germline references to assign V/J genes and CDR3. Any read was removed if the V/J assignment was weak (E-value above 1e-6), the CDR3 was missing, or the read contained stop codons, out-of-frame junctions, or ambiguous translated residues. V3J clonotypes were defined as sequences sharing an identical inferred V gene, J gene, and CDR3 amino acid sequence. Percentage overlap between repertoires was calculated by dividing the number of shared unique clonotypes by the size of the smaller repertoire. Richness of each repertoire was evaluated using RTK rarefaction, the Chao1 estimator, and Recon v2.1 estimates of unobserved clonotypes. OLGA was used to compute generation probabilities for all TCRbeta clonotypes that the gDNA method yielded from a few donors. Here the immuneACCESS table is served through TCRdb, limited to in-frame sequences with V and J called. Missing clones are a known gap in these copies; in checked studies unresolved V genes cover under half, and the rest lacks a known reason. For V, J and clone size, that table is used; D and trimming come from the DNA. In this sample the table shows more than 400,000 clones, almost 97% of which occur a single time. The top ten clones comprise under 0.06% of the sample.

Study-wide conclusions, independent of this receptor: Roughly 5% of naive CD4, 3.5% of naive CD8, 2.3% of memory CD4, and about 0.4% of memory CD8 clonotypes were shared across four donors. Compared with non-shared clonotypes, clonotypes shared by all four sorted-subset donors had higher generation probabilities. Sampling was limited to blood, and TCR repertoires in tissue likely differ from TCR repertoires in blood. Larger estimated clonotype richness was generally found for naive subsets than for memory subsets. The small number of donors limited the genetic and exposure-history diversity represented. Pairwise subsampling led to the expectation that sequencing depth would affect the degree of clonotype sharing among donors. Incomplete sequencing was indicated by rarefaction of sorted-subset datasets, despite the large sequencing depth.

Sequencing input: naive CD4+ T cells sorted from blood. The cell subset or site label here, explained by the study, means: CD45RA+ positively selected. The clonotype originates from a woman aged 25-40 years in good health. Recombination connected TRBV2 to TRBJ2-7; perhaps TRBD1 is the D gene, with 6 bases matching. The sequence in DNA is TGTGCCAGCAGTCCCCGGACAGTTCCCCTACGAGGGCAGTACTTC. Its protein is CASSPRTVPLRGQYF.